This T cell receptor (beta chain) was identified in a study of blood T cell repertoires in COVID-19. For the study at large: In each case, the material was cDNA or gDNA derived from T cells, B-cell-depleted T cells, or PBMCs.

Authors' methods: Amplification with reference gene primers provided the estimates of nucleated cell counts. TCRdb's copy holds only in-frame clones and misses some; the assay was immunoSEQ multiplex PCR. V and J calls and clone size are as listed in that table; D and trimming were resolved from the DNA. The data show 410,000 or so clones, 75% to 90% seen once. This clone was observed a few times. The germline V gene encodes CDR1 SGHRS and CDR2 YFSETQ. The V gene lost 2 bases and the J gene lost 8 bases, with 16 bases spanning the gap. The CDR3 loop spans 15 amino acids. Specimen: peripheral blood. The rearrangement uses TRBV5-1 and TRBJ1-4; D is uncertain. The sequence was obtained from a woman in her 30s with active or convalescent COVID-19. CDR3 in DNA: TGCGCCAGCAGCTTATCGGCAGGCCAAAGAGAAAAACTGTTTTTT. Protein product: CASSLSAGQREKLFF.